Shown below are 20 T cell receptor beta chains from a single sample sequenced in a study of Graves' ophthalmopathy and Graves' hyperthyroidism. Using RNA transcripts, the TCR beta CDR3 regions were amplified. After a first-round RT-PCR with HTBI primers, a second-round multiplex PCR was run. TCRdb reprocessed the multiplex PCR reads via MiXCR and lists one record per CDR3 protein. Seen here are around 400,000 distinct CDR3 sequences, around 17% observed once, and the top ten hold roughly 1.4%. The sample consisted of peripheral blood. These receptors were taken from a young woman with Graves' ophthalmopathy.

This clonotype was seen ten or more times. The rearrangement joins TRBV11-2 to TRBJ2-5; D ambiguous. Trimming removed 3 bases at V and 4 bases at J, with 12 bases between. Germline CDR1 and CDR2: SGHAT and FQNNGV. This CDR3 has 14 amino acids. CDR3: CASSLSINRETQYF. DNA of the CDR3: TGTGCCAGCAGCTTGTCCATAAATCGAGAGACCCAGTACTTC.

This clonotype occurred many times. The rearrangement uses TRBV28 and TRBJ2-5; 7 positions match TRBD2. The V gene's germline CDR1 is MDHEN and CDR2 SYDVKM. The V segment lost 1 base and the J segment 1 base; nucleotides outside the gene matches: 3. The CDR3 runs to 15 residues. This CDR3 is CASSLSGRGQETQYF. The CDR3 DNA reads TGTGCCAGCAGTTTATCTGGGAGGGGCCAAGAGACCCAGTACTTC.

This clonotype has at least ten counts. The chain recombines TRBV6-1 with TRBJ2-2; tentatively, D is TRBD2 (5 bases). Germline CDR1 and CDR2: MNHNS and SASEGT. This CDR3 comprises 15 residues. With 5 bases removed from V and 3 bases from J, the gap between germline ends came to 13 bases. The CDR3 nucleotides are TGTGCCAGCAGTATGCCACGGGGAGACACCGGGGAGCTGTTTTTT. It encodes CASSMPRGDTGELFF.

This clonotype has ten or more counts. The rearrangement links TRBV10-3 to TRBJ2-7; 9 bases align to TRBD1. This CDR3 has 18 amino acids. Per the germline V gene, CDR1 is ENHRY and CDR2 is SYGVKD. Trimming cost V 1 base and J 2 bases; bases outside gene matches: 12. CDR3 loop: CAISEWGGPGQGPYEQYF. The CDR3 bases are TGTGCCATCAGTGAGTGGGGAGGGCCTGGACAGGGGCCCTACGAGCAGTACTTC.

The sample holds one count of this clonotype. The gene calls are TRBV2 and TRBJ1-5; D ambiguous. CDR1 is SNHLY, CDR2 FYNNEI, per germline. With 0 bases removed from V and 6 bases from J, the gap between germline ends came to 9 bases. The CDR3 extends over 14 amino acids. The CDR3 sequence: CASSEAPEIQPQHF. The CDR3 bases are TGTGCCAGCAGTGAAGCGCCGGAAATTCAGCCCCAGCATTTT.

At least ten counts were recorded for this clonotype. The chain joins TRBV19 to TRBJ1-1; tentative D call: TRBD1 (5 bases). The germline gives CDR1 LNHDA, CDR2 SQIVND (reference sequence). V lost 7 bases and J 1 base, leaving 16 bases between the germline ends. This CDR3 has 15 amino acids. The CDR3 DNA reads as TGTGCCAGTAAGATGGGGGTTTTCGCGAACACTGAAGCTTTCTTT. Protein: CASKMGVFANTEAFF.

The sample holds many counts of this clonotype. This sequence joins TRBV5-5 and TRBJ1-2; 7 bases align to TRBD1. The V gene end was trimmed by 4 bases and the J gene end by 5 bases; junction bases not matched to a gene: 5. CDR1 is SGHKS and CDR2 is YYEKEE in the germline V gene (reference sequence). The CDR3 runs 13 residues. This CDR3 reads CASSEGAGYGYTF. Here the CDR3 DNA reads TGTGCCAGCAGCGAGGGGGCAGGGTATGGCTACACCTTC.

There are many counts of this clonotype. V gene TRBV12-3 or TRBV12-4 combines with J gene TRBJ2-3; D is undetermined. This CDR3 has 14 residues. Trimming pared 1 base from V and 2 bases from J, leaving 7 bases between. The CDR3 here is CASSLVKYTDTQYF. CDR3 coding DNA: TGTGCCAGCAGTTTAGTCAAATACACAGATACGCAGTATTTT.

This clonotype was counted many times. This sequence joins TRBV28 and TRBJ2-1, with a weak D call TRBD2 (6 bases). CDR1 and CDR2 from the germline V gene are MDHEN and SYDVKM. Trimming shortened V by 3 bases and J by 12 bases, and 9 bases separated the two germline ends. CDR3 size: 11 residues. In DNA form, the CDR3 reads TGTGCCAGCAGTTTCAGGGAGGTGCAGTTCTTC. Translation: CASSFREVQFF.

The rearrangement links TRBV28 to TRBJ1-2; 8 bases fit TRBD1. CDR1 is MDHEN and CDR2 is SYDVKM in the germline V gene. This CDR3 is built from 14 residues. The junction had 10 bases not matched to a gene; V was cut back by 3 bases and J by 10 bases. CDR3 sequence reads: CASSFSRGLLVYTF. CDR3 in DNA: TGTGCCAGCAGTTTCAGCAGGGGGCTCCTAGTCTACACCTTC.

This clonotype was detected only a few times. This rearrangement joins TRBV2 to TRBJ2-7; 14 positions match TRBD2. The CDR3 has 17 amino acids. The germline CDR1 and CDR2 sequences are SNHLY and FYNNEI. V shed 6 bases and J 4 bases; nucleotides not matched to a gene: 11. The chain's CDR3 is CASSNGLAGGGAYEQYF. The CDR3 DNA reads TGTGCCAGCAGCAACGGACTAGCGGGAGGAGGGGCTTACGAGCAGTACTTC.

The chain recombines TRBV6-1 with TRBJ2-7; TRBD1 is a possible D gene (5 bases). The V gene lost 6 bases and the J gene lost 6 bases, with 12 bases spanning the gap. Germline V lookup: CDR1 MNHNS, CDR2 SASEGT. The CDR3 runs to 12 residues. The CDR3 DNA reads as TGTGCCAGCAGCCCCAGGGTCGCCGAGCAGTACTTC. Its protein product is CASSPRVAEQYF.

The chain has TRBV6-2 or TRBV6-3 and TRBJ2-5, with D perhaps TRBD2 (5 bases). Deletions cut 6 bases from V and 7 bases from J, with 15 bases between. This CDR3 has 13 amino acids. Per germline, CDR1 MNHEY and CDR2 SVGEGT. CDR3 in DNA: TGTGCCAGCAGATTAACGTCGAGGGCGACCCAGTACTTC. It is translated as CASRLTSRATQYF.

The CDR3 DNA is TGTGCCACCAGTGAGGGCAGAGGCGACGATGGCTACACCTTC. It is translated as CATSEGRGDDGYTF. The chain carries TRBV24-1 and TRBJ1-2; no firm D call. The CDR3 is 14 residues long. Looked up from germline, CDR1 is KGHDR and CDR2 is SFDVKD. The ends were cut back, 4 bases at V and 6 bases at J, with 14 bases in the middle.

V and J are TRBV7-2 and TRBJ1-3; the D is unclear. The CDR3 totals 15 residues. Germline V gene lookup returns CDR1 SGHTA and CDR2 FQGNSA. Between the trimmed V and J ends, which lost 1 base and 1 base, there was a span of 8 bases. The CDR3 DNA follows: TGTGCCAGCAGCTTAGTGACAACTTCTGGAAACACCATATATTTT. Protein sequence: CASSLVTTSGNTIYF.

This clonotype occurred many times. Here the CDR3 DNA reads TGCGCCAGCAGCAAAGAGGGTATCACCGGGGAGCTGTTTTTT. This sequence encodes CASSKEGITGELFF. The V gene is TRBV5-1, the J gene TRBJ2-2; D might be TRBD2 (5 bases). Germline V CDR1 and CDR2: SGHRS, YFSETQ. There are 14 residues in the CDR3. Trimming shortened V by 4 bases and J by 4 bases, and 11 bases separated the two germline ends.

This clonotype was observed at least ten times. The gene calls are TRBV5-1 and TRBJ1-1; TRBD1 matches 8 bases. CDR3 size: 17 residues. In germline, CDR1 is SGHRS, CDR2 YFSETQ. The junction had 14 bases not matched to a gene; V was cut back by 3 bases and J by 4 bases. The DNA of the CDR3 is TGCGCCAGCAGCTGGACAGGGTGGAGGGAGGGGAGCACTGAAGCTTTCTTT. Translating it yields CASSWTGWREGSTEAFF.

This clonotype was observed at least ten times. The chain employs TRBV12-3 or TRBV12-4 and TRBJ2-5; 7 bases line up with TRBD1. The J segment lost 2 bases and the V segment lost 8 bases, leaving 8 bases of the junction unmatched. The CDR3 has 14 residues. For the CDR3, the DNA is TGTGCCAGCCGATATGGGACAGCACAAGAGACCCAGTACTTC. As protein: CASRYGTAQETQYF.

V and J are TRBV4-1 and TRBJ2-7; 7 positions match TRBD2. The CDR3 totals 15 residues. CDR1 is MGHRA and CDR2 is YSYEKL in the germline V gene. The V gene end was trimmed by 0 bases and the J gene end by 3 bases; junction bases not matched to a gene: 5. CDR3 amino acids: CASSQEFGGSYEQYF. CDR3 bases: TGCGCCAGCAGCCAAGAGTTTGGCGGGAGCTACGAGCAGTACTTC.

This clonotype was detected once. The chain is built from TRBV20-1 and TRBJ2-5; TRBD2 matches at 8 bases. The ends lost 6 bases at V and 0 bases at J; junction bases unmatched: 9. The germline V gene encodes CDR1 DFQATT and CDR2 SNEGSKA (reference sequence). The CDR3 spans 15 residues. The CDR3 region has the DNA TGCAGTGCCCCGACTAGCGAGCCGTACCAAGAGACCCAGTACTTC. Translation gives CSAPTSEPYQETQYF.